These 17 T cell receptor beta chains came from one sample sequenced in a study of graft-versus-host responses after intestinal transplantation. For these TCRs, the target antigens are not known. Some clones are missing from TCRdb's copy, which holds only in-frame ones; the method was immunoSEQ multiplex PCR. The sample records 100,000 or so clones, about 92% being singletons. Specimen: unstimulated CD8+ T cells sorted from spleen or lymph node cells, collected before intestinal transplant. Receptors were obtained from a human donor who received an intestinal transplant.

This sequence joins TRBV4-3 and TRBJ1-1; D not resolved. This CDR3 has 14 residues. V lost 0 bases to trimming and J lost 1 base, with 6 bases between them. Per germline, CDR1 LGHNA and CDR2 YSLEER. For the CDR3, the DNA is TGCGCCAGCAGCCAAGACAGATCGAACACTGAAGCTTTCTTT. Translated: CASSQDRSNTEAFF.

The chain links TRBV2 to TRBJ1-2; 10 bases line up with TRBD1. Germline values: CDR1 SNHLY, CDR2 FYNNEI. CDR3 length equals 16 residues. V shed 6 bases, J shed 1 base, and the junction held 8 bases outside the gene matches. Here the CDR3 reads CASRSTGGNLNYGYTF. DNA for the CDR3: TGTGCCAGCAGATCGACAGGGGGCAATCTTAACTATGGCTACACCTTC.

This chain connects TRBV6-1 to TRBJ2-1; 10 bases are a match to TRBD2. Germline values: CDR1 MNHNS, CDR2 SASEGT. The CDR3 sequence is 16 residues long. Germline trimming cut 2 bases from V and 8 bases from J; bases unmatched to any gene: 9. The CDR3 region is CASSEWGLAKIDEQFF. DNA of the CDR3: TGTGCCAGCAGTGAATGGGGACTAGCGAAGATCGATGAGCAGTTCTTC.

CDR3 residues: CASSTTLSEQYF. DNA of the CDR3: TGTGCCAGCAGTACGACACTCTCCGAGCAGTACTTC. The V call is TRBV6-5, the J call TRBJ2-7; no clear D. The V end lost 5 bases, the J end lost 6 bases, and 11 bases lay between the germline ends. CDR1 is MNHEY and CDR2 is SVGAGI in the germline V gene. The CDR3 is 12 amino acids.

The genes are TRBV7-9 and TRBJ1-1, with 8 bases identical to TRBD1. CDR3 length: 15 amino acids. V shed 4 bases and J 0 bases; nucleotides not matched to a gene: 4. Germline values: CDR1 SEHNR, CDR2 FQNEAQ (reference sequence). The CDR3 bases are TGTGCCAGCAGCTCGGGACAGGACATGAACACTGAAGCTTTCTTT. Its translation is CASSSGQDMNTEAFF.

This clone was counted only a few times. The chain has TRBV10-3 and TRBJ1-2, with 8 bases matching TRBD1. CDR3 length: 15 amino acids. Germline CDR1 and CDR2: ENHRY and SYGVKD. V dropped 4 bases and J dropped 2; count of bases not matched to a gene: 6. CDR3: CAISAPGQGNYGYTF. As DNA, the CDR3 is TGTGCCATCAGTGCTCCTGGACAGGGAAACTATGGCTACACCTTC.

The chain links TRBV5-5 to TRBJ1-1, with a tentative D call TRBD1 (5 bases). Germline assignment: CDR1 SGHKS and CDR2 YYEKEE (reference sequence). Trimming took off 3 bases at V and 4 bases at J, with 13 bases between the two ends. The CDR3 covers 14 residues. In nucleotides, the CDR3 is TGTGCCAGCAGCTCCTGGCCTACAGGCACTGAAGCTTTCTTT. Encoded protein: CASSSWPTGTEAFF.

The chain's CDR3 is CASRARGIAKNIQYF. The CDR3 bases are TGCGCCAGCAGGGCGAGGGGGATTGCCAAAAACATTCAGTACTTC. The chain is built from TRBV10-1 and TRBJ2-4; TRBD1 might be the D (6 bases). CDR1 WNHNN and CDR2 SYGVQD come from the germline V gene (reference sequence). Trimming left V 6 bases short and J 1 base short, with 13 bases between. The CDR3 runs 15 residues.

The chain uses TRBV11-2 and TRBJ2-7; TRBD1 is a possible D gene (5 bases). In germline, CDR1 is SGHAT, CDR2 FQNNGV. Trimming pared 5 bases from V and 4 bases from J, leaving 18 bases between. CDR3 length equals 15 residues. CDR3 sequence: CASSPDTGWGYEQYF. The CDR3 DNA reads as TGTGCCAGCAGCCCGGATACAGGTTGGGGTTACGAGCAGTACTTC. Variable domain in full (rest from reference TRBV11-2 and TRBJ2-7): EAGVAQSPRYKIIEKRQSVAFWCNPISGHATLYWYQQILGQGPKLLIQFQNNGVVDDSQLPKDRFSAERLKGVDSTLKIQPAKLEDSAVYLCASSPDTGWGYEQYFGPGTRLTVT.

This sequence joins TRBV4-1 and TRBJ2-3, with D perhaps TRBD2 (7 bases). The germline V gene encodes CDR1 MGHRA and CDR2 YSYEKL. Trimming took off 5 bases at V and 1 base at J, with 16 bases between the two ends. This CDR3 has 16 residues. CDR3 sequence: CASSGGGRGGTDTQYF. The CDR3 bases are TGCGCCAGCAGCGGGGGGGGCAGGGGCGGCACAGATACGCAGTATTTT.

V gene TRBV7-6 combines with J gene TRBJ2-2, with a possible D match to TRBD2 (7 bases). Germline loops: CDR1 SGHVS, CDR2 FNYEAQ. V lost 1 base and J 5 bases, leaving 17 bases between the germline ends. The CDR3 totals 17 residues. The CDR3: CASSLGPMRGPTGELFF. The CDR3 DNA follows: TGTGCCAGCAGCTTAGGTCCTATGCGGGGGCCAACCGGGGAGCTGTTTTTT.

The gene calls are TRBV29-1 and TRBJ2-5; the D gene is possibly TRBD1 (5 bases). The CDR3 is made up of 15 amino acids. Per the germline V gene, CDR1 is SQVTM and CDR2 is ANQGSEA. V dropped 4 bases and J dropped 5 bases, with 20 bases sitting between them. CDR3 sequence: CSVGGMEGARETQYF. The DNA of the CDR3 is TGCAGCGTTGGTGGGATGGAAGGGGCCCGGGAGACCCAGTACTTC.

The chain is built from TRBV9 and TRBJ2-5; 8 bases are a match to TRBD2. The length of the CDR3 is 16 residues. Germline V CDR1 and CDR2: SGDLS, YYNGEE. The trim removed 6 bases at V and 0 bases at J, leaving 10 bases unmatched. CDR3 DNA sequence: TGTGCCAGCATGCCCGGGGGGGGTCTGTACCAAGAGACCCAGTACTTC. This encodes CASMPGGGLYQETQYF.

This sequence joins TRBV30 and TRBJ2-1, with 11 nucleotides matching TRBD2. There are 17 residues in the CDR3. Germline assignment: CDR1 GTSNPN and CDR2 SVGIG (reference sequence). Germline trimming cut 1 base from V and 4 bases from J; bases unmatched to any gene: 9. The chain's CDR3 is CAWSGSTSGERYNEQFF. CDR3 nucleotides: TGTGCCTGGAGTGGGTCGACTAGCGGGGAACGGTACAATGAGCAGTTCTTC.

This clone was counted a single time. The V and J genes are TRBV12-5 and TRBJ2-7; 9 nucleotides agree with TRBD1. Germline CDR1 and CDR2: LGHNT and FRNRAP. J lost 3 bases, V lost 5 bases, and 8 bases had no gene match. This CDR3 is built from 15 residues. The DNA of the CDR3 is TGTGCTAGTGGTGAGGGACAGGGAGGGAACTACGAGCAGTACTTC. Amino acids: CASGEGQGGNYEQYF.

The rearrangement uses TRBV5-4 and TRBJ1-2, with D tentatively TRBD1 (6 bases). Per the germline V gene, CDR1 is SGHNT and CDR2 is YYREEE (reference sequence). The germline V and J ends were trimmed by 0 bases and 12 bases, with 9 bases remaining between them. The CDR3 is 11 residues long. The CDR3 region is CASSLAGVDTF. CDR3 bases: TGTGCCAGCAGCTTGGCAGGGGTCGACACCTTC.

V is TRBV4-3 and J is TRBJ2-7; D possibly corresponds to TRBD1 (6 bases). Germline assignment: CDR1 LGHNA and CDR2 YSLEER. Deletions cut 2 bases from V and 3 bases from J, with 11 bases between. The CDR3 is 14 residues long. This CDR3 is CASSQNGQSYEQYF. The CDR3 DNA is TGCGCCAGCAGCCAAAACGGACAGAGCTACGAGCAGTACTTC.